Here is one T cell receptor beta chain with its context. Its cognate antigen is unknown. Clinical Activity Scores of at least 3, NOSPECS grades of at least 4 and durations under 3 months characterized ophthalmopathy patients. The authors obtained PBMCs from 10 ml of fresh peripheral blood. V was cut by 4 bases and J by 2 bases, with 6 bases left in between. The CDR3 covers 14 residues. Germline assignment: CDR1 MNHEY and CDR2 SMNVEV (reference sequence). The data stem from a study of T cells in Graves' hyperthyroidism and ophthalmopathy. For the study at large: Before any treatment, at initial diagnosis, peripheral blood was collected.

Amplified TCR beta CDR3 regions derived from RNA transcripts. The HTBI primer set drove a first-round RT-PCR of the TCR CDR3. A single record per CDR3 protein comes from TCRdb applying MiXCR to the multiplex PCR reads. The top ten hold 50% to 75% of the sample, which has roughly 250,000 distinct CDR3 sequences, roughly 22% seen once. Regarding the study as a whole: Most thyroid clonotypes expanded above 0.001 appeared in blood too.

The sequenced material came from blood. The TCR sequence derives from a man aged 25 to 40 with Graves' ophthalmopathy. The chain employs TRBV27 and TRBJ1-6; D not resolved. The CDR3 sequence: CASSSFAYNSPLHF. DNA for the CDR3: TGTGCCAGCAGTTCCTTTGCCTATAATTCACCCCTCCACTTT.